The 6 T cell receptor beta chains reported below all come from one sample, sequenced in a study of CD8 T cells in Susac syndrome. With random hexamers, roughly 0.45 to 1 ug RNA was reverse transcribed. MiXCR was run by TCRdb on the immunoSEQ multiplex PCR reads, yielding one entry per CDR3 protein. Counted here are some 150,000 distinct CDR3 sequences, 95% to 96% occurring once; the ten biggest clones make up about 0.15%. The sequenced sample consisted of CD8+ T cells from PBMCs. The receptors stem from a human donor with multiple sclerosis.

The gene calls are TRBV27 and TRBJ2-7, with 7 bases aligning to TRBD1. This CDR3 contains 14 residues. J was trimmed by 3 bases and V by 6 bases; bases with no gene match: 8. Germline-derived CDR1 and CDR2 are MNHEY and SMNVEV (reference sequence). Here the CDR3 reads CASRSRDRYYEQYF. CDR3 DNA sequence: TGTGCCAGCAGAAGCCGGGACAGATACTACGAGCAGTACTTC.

The CDR3 region is CASSARGEAHNSPLHF. The CDR3 bases are TGTGCCAGCAGCGCCCGGGGGGAGGCTCATAATTCACCCCTCCACTTT. The chain couples TRBV3-1 to TRBJ1-6; possible D gene TRBD1, 5 bases. Looked up from germline, CDR1 is LGHDT and CDR2 is YNNKEL (reference sequence). Trimming shortened V by 5 bases and J by 5 bases, and 16 bases separated the two germline ends. The CDR3 has 16 amino acids.

The chain combines TRBV3-1 with TRBJ1-1; 7 bases match TRBD1. This CDR3 has 14 residues. Trimming cost V 3 bases and J 0 bases; bases outside gene matches: 1. CDR1 is LGHDT and CDR2 is YNNKEL in the germline V gene (reference sequence). The CDR3, as DNA: TGTGCCAGCAGCCAGACAGGGATGAACACTGAAGCTTTCTTT. It is translated as CASSQTGMNTEAFF.

This chain uses TRBV27 with TRBJ2-7, with 7 nucleotides matching TRBD2. The CDR3 is made up of 16 amino acids. Trimming cost V 0 bases and J 2 bases; bases outside gene matches: 7. CDR1 MNHEY and CDR2 SMNVEV come from the germline V gene (reference sequence). The DNA for the CDR3 is TGTGCCAGCAGTTTATCGGGGGGAGGGGCAGCCTACGAGCAGTACGTC. It translates to CASSLSGGGAAYEQYV.

The V and J genes are TRBV5-1 and TRBJ2-5; D is unresolved. This CDR3 region has 13 residues. Trimming shortened V by 3 bases and J by 2 bases, and 8 bases separated the two germline ends. Germline V gene sequence: CDR1 SGHRS, CDR2 YFSETQ. The CDR3: CASSSHIQETQYF. The CDR3 DNA follows: TGCGCCAGCAGCTCTCATATTCAAGAGACCCAGTACTTC. Looking up the rest from reference TRBV5-1 and TRBJ2-5 gives the full variable domain: KAGVTQTPRYLIKTRGQQVTLSCSPISGHRSVSWYQQTPGQGLQFLFEYFSETQRNKGNFPGRFSGRQFSNSRSEMNVSTLELGDSALYLCASSSHIQETQYFGPGTRLLVL.

CDR3 sequence reads: CASSQVLNNEQFF. In DNA form, the CDR3 reads TGTGCCAGCAGCCAAGTGCTAAACAATGAGCAGTTCTTC. The chain joins TRBV14 to TRBJ2-1; D is uncertain. The germline V gene encodes CDR1 SGHDN and CDR2 FVKESK. The CDR3 has 13 amino acids. Trimming removed 1 base from V and 5 bases from J, with 6 bases in between. The whole variable domain, filled in from reference TRBV14 and TRBJ2-1, reads EAGVTQFPSHSVIEKGQTVTLRCDPISGHDNLYWYRRVMGKEIKFLLHFVKESKQDESGMPNNRFLAERTGGTYSTLKVQPAELEDSGVYFCASSQVLNNEQFFGPGTRLTVL.